These 26 T cell receptor beta chains originate from one sample sequenced in a study of neurological immune-mediated disorders. Via MiXCR, TCRdb re-called the 5' RACE reads, giving one row per CDR3 protein. The repertoire holds about 77,000 distinct CDR3 sequences, around 9.9% seen once, with less than 2% in the top ten. Sample: PBMCs. Source of these receptors: a man aged 45-60 years in good health.

This clonotype occurred many times. This chain links TRBV9 with TRBJ1-6; TRBD1 might be the D (6 bases). The CDR3 runs to 17 residues. The V gene lost 4 bases and the J gene lost 0 bases, with 14 bases spanning the gap. Germline loops: CDR1 SGDLS, CDR2 YYNGEE. DNA of the CDR3: TGTGCCAGCAGCCAGGAAACAGGGAGCTCCTATAATTCACCCCTCCACTTT. It is translated as CASSQETGSSYNSPLHF.

The sample holds many counts of this clonotype. The rearrangement joins TRBV7-9 to TRBJ1-2; D perhaps matches TRBD1 (6 bases). The CDR3 covers 18 residues. V dropped 1 base and J dropped 4 bases, with 22 bases sitting between them. Germline loops: CDR1 SEHNR, CDR2 FQNEAQ (reference sequence). CDR3 coding DNA: TGTGCCAGCAGCTTAGATCTTTTCTCGGGGGGCGCGGTCTATGGCTACACCTTC. Protein product: CASSLDLFSGGAVYGYTF.

This clonotype was seen ten or more times. The chain combines TRBV5-1 with TRBJ2-1; D is undetermined. The V gene lost 2 bases and the J gene lost 0 bases, with 9 bases spanning the gap. This CDR3 has 15 residues. The germline gives CDR1 SGHRS, CDR2 YFSETQ. For the CDR3, the DNA is TGCGCCAGCAGCTTAACCCGGCCCTCCTACAATGAGCAGTTCTTC. Its translation is CASSLTRPSYNEQFF.

This clonotype has a count of ten or more. V and J are TRBV7-2 and TRBJ2-3; D possibly corresponds to TRBD1 (6 bases). CDR1 SGHTA and CDR2 FQGNSA come from the germline V gene. V was cut by 1 base and J by 6 bases, with 11 bases left in between. This CDR3 spans 14 amino acids. The chain's CDR3 is CASSLVVGADTQYF. The CDR3 DNA reads as TGTGCCAGCAGCTTAGTTGTGGGGGCGGATACGCAGTATTTT.

There are many counts of this clonotype. This chain joins TRBV7-2 and TRBJ2-5, with TRBD1 matching over 8 bases. Germline V gene sequence: CDR1 SGHTA, CDR2 FQGNSA. V lost 1 base, J lost 3 bases, and 13 bases stayed unmatched. The CDR3 length is 18 residues. The CDR3 coding sequence is TGTGCCAGCAGCTTAGTAGGACAGGGTAAAGTATATGAAGAGACCCAGTACTTC. Its translation is CASSLVGQGKVYEETQYF.

Ten or more counts support this clonotype. This chain uses TRBV6-5 with TRBJ2-1; 12 bases line up with TRBD2. V lost 3 bases, J lost 7 bases, and 13 bases stayed unmatched. The germline gives CDR1 MNHEY, CDR2 SVGAGI. The CDR3 contains 18 residues. CDR3 sequence reads: CASSYTGLAGGGRNEQFF. In DNA form, the CDR3 reads TGTGCCAGCAGTTATACGGGACTAGCGGGTGGAGGGAGGAATGAGCAGTTCTTC.

Ten or more counts support this clonotype. The chain joins TRBV20-1 to TRBJ1-5, with unresolved D. V was trimmed by 3 bases and J by 1 base, leaving 16 bases between them. The length of the CDR3 is 16 residues. Germline CDR1 and CDR2: DFQATT and SNEGSKA (reference sequence). This chain's CDR3 is CSARSLGEVSNQPQHF. For the CDR3, the DNA is TGCAGTGCTAGGTCCCTTGGGGAAGTGAGCAATCAGCCCCAGCATTTT.

Details on this clonotype: Compared with germline, one end of the junction differs, possibly owing to a read error. This rearrangement joins TRBV12-3 or TRBV12-4 to TRBJ1-5; D remains ambiguous. This CDR3 has 12 amino acids. The CDR3 coding sequence is TGTGTCAGCATTGCCACAGATCAGCCCCAGCATTTT. Its translation: CVSIATDQPQHF.

In this sample, this clonotype turned up many times. The genes are TRBV20-1 and TRBJ2-1, with TRBD2 matching 12 bases. The CDR3 extends over 15 amino acids. Trimming removed 1 base from V and 6 bases from J; junction bases left unmatched: 4. The germline V gene encodes CDR1 DFQATT and CDR2 SNEGSKA (reference sequence). CDR3 DNA: TGCAGTGCTAGAGGACTAGCGGGAGAGATCAATGAGCAGTTCTTC. As protein: CSARGLAGEINEQFF.

Ten or more counts support this clonotype. The CDR3 loop is CATSRDPGYSGNTIYF. As DNA, the CDR3 is TGTGCCACCAGCAGAGATCCGGGGTACTCTGGAAACACCATATATTTT. V gene TRBV15 combines with J gene TRBJ1-3; D ambiguous. Germline-derived CDR1 and CDR2 are LNHNV and YYDKDF (reference sequence). Trimming shortened V by 0 bases and J by 0 bases, and 9 bases separated the two germline ends. The CDR3 is 16 amino acids.

This clonotype was found many times. The chain recombines TRBV5-1 with TRBJ2-2, with TRBD1 matching 9 bases. V was clipped by 7 bases and J by 1 base; unmatched bases: 2. This CDR3 has 14 residues. Per the germline V gene, CDR1 is SGHRS and CDR2 is YFSETQ. The chain's CDR3 is CASRTGVNTGELFF. The CDR3 DNA sequence: TGCGCCAGCCGGACAGGGGTGAACACCGGGGAGCTGTTTTTT.

This clonotype was counted many times. The V call is TRBV5-1, the J call TRBJ1-1; D not certain. V lost 0 bases and J 3 bases, leaving 12 bases between the germline ends. This CDR3 has 15 residues. Germline V gene sequence: CDR1 SGHRS, CDR2 YFSETQ. The CDR3 protein is CASSLAPGGDTEAFF. The CDR3 DNA reads TGCGCCAGCAGCTTGGCCCCGGGCGGGGACACTGAAGCTTTCTTT.

This chain joins TRBV11-2 and TRBJ1-3; D not resolved. Germline V gene lookup returns CDR1 SGHAT and CDR2 FQNNGV. The CDR3 runs 15 residues. The V end lost 4 bases, the J end lost 0 bases, and 10 bases lay between the germline ends. CDR3 region: CASSYDVFSGNTIYF. The CDR3 region has the DNA TGTGCCAGCAGCTACGACGTTTTCTCTGGAAACACCATATATTTT.

This clonotype has at least ten counts. This chain uses TRBV14 with TRBJ1-1; maybe TRBD1 (5 bases). Trimming pared 4 bases from V and 0 bases from J, leaving 15 bases between. This CDR3 comprises 16 residues. The germline CDR1 and CDR2 sequences are SGHDN and FVKESK. The DNA for the CDR3 is TGTGCCAGCAGCCCCCCCGGGGGGGAAATGAACACTGAAGCTTTCTTT. This sequence encodes CASSPPGGEMNTEAFF.

This clonotype appeared many times. This chain links TRBV6-2 or TRBV6-3 with TRBJ2-7; 8 nucleotides agree with TRBD1. V lost 6 bases to trimming and J lost 0 bases; unmatched junction nucleotides: 4. This CDR3 has 14 residues. Germline-derived CDR1 and CDR2 are MNHEY and SVGEGT. CDR3 coding DNA: TGTGCCAGCAGGAGGACAGGGCTCTCCTACGAGCAGTACTTC. Translation gives CASRRTGLSYEQYF.

This clonotype was observed a few times. The chain uses TRBV25-1 and TRBJ2-5; tentative D call: TRBD1 (5 bases). Germline CDR1 MGHDK, CDR2 SYGVNS. The CDR3 length is 16 residues. Trimming removed 5 bases at V and 1 base at J, with 17 bases between. The CDR3 loop reads CASSPHGAGIQETQYF. The CDR3 coding sequence is TGTGCCAGCAGTCCGCATGGGGCTGGGATCCAAGAGACCCAGTACTTC.

This clonotype occurred a few times. This chain links TRBV20-1 with TRBJ2-3; TRBD2 aligns across 10 bases. Trimming cost V 6 bases and J 1 base; bases outside gene matches: 4. The CDR3 has 14 residues. From germline, CDR1 is DFQATT and CDR2 SNEGSKA (reference sequence). In DNA form, the CDR3 reads TGCAGTGCGAGAAGCGGGGGGGGCACAGATACGCAGTATTTT. Amino acids: CSARSGGGTDTQYF.

In this sample, this clonotype turned up many times. This rearrangement joins TRBV27 to TRBJ1-1; 9 nucleotides match TRBD1. There are 15 residues in the CDR3. After removal of 7 bases from V and 0 bases from J, the junction contained 6 bases not matched to a gene. From germline, CDR1 is MNHEY and CDR2 SMNVEV (reference sequence). The CDR3 reads CASIRQGGMNTEAFF. DNA of the CDR3: TGTGCCAGCATACGACAGGGGGGGATGAACACTGAAGCTTTCTTT.

This chain uses TRBV5-5 with TRBJ2-5; tentatively, D is TRBD2 (6 bases). This CDR3 region has 15 residues. V lost 0 bases and J 4 bases, leaving 13 bases between the germline ends. Per germline, CDR1 SGHKS and CDR2 YYEKEE (reference sequence). DNA for the CDR3: TGTGCCAGCAGCTTGGAAATGGGGGGTGGAGAGACCCAGTACTTC. Translated: CASSLEMGGGETQYF. The complete variable domain, with remaining parts taken from reference TRBV5-5 and TRBJ2-5, reads DAGVTQSPTHLIKTRGQQVTLRCSPISGHKSVSWYQQVLGQGPQFIFQYYEKEERGRGNFPDRFSARQFPNYSSELNVNALLLGDSALYLCASSLEMGGGETQYFGPGTRLLVL.

This clonotype came up many times. The rearrangement uses TRBV12-3 or TRBV12-4 and TRBJ2-5, with D perhaps TRBD1 (5 bases). With 6 bases removed from V and 1 base from J, the gap between germline ends came to 12 bases. The CDR3 has 14 residues. The CDR3 region is CASRRRTTQETQYF. Here the CDR3 DNA reads TGTGCCAGCAGGCGCAGGACAACCCAAGAGACCCAGTACTTC.

The sample holds many counts of this clonotype. The genes are TRBV20-1 and TRBJ2-3; 11 bases agree with TRBD2. There are 14 residues in the CDR3. The germline V gene encodes CDR1 DFQATT and CDR2 SNEGSKA (reference sequence). Trimming at V came to 4 bases and at J to 8 bases, leaving 8 bases not matched to a gene. CDR3 sequence: CSATMGTSGGTQYF. The CDR3 nucleotides read TGCAGTGCTACAATGGGGACTAGCGGAGGTACGCAGTATTTT.

A note on this clonotype: A read error is possible here, since a much larger clone lies one base away. The V call is TRBV28, the J call TRBJ2-7; 8 nucleotides agree with TRBD2. CDR1 and CDR2 from the germline V gene are MDHEN and SYDVKM. The CDR3 is 13 residues long. CDR3 amino acids: CASRAGGIYERYF. DNA of the CDR3: TGTGCCAGCAGGGCGGGAGGCATCTACGAGCGGTACTTC. Full variable domain (outside the CDR3, taken from reference TRBV28 and TRBJ2-7): DVKVTQSSRYLVKRTGEKVFLECVQDMDHENMFWYRQDPGLGLRLIYFSYDVKMKEKGDIPEGYSVSREKKERFSLILESASTNQTSMYLCASRAGGIYERYFGPGTRLTVT.

This clonotype was seen only once. The rearrangement uses TRBV6-8 and TRBJ2-1; D call uncertain. The germline V gene has CDR1 MNHGY and CDR2 SAAAGT. This CDR3 is built from 15 residues. Trimming removed 8 bases at V and 5 bases at J, with 19 bases between. The CDR3 spells CASPNHRGSDNEQFF. In DNA form, the CDR3 reads TGTGCCAGCCCTAACCATAGAGGATCCGACAATGAGCAGTTCTTC.

This clonotype was picked up many times. This chain connects TRBV7-8 to TRBJ2-1; D is unresolved. Germline lookup yields CDR1 SGHVS and CDR2 FQNEAQ. CDR3 size: 12 residues. Trimming removed 8 bases from V and 10 bases from J, with 15 bases in between. The CDR3 coding sequence is TGTGCCAGCGCTACCTTTGGAAGAGAGCAGTTCTTC. It yields the protein CASATFGREQFF.

This clonotype was seen repeatedly, ten times or more. The rearrangement links TRBV9 to TRBJ2-3; TRBD1 aligns across 11 bases. V shed 1 base and J 6 bases; nucleotides not matched to a gene: 10. Germline V gene lookup returns CDR1 SGDLS and CDR2 YYNGEE. CDR3 size: 17 residues. Written as DNA, the CDR3 is TGTGCCAGCAGCGTAACGTCTCGGACAGGGGGCGCCGATACGCAGTATTTT. Translated: CASSVTSRTGGADTQYF.

There are many counts of this clonotype. CDR3 in amino acids: CASSEGTAFNQPQHF. The CDR3 nucleotides are TGCGCCAGCAGCGAAGGGACAGCGTTCAATCAGCCCCAGCATTTT. V gene TRBV5-1 combines with J gene TRBJ1-5, with 7 bases matching TRBD1. The trim removed 4 bases at V and 3 bases at J, leaving 7 bases unmatched. Germline V gives CDR1 SGHRS, CDR2 YFSETQ. This CDR3 comprises 15 residues.